These 19 T cell receptor beta chains were all obtained from the same sample, sequenced in a study of blood T cell repertoires in COVID-19. Sequencing was performed with immunoSEQ multiplex PCR; in TCRdb, only in-frame clones are kept and a portion is missing. The data hold some 80,000 clones, with more than 90% observed a single time. Sample: peripheral blood. Every receptor here comes from an elderly woman with active or convalescent COVID-19.

This rearrangement joins TRBV18 to TRBJ1-2; TRBD1 is a possible D gene (5 bases). Germline V lookup: CDR1 KGHSH, CDR2 LQKENI. Trimming cost V 4 bases and J 5 bases, with 17 bases left between them. This CDR3 spans 15 amino acids. The CDR3 DNA is TGTGCCAGCTCACTATCTCCCGGGGGACTTTATGGCTACACCTTC. Translation gives CASSLSPGGLYGYTF.

The J gene is TRBJ2-3, the V gene TRBV29-1, with TRBD1 identical over 7 bases. The V and J ends lost 7 bases and 2 bases, in that order; junction bases with no gene match: 6. Germline loops: CDR1 SQVTM, CDR2 ANQGSEA. This CDR3 comprises 13 residues. CDR3 in amino acids: CSGTGTDTDTQYF. The CDR3 coding sequence is TGCAGCGGGACCGGGACAGACACAGATACGCAGTATTTT.

The rearrangement links TRBV10-3 to TRBJ2-7; D remains unclear. Trimming left V 0 bases short and J 8 bases short, with 11 bases between. The length of the CDR3 is 13 residues. Germline CDR1 reads ENHRY; CDR2 reads SYGVKD. The CDR3 nucleotides are TGTGCCATCAGTGAGTCGAGATCTACCCAGCAGTACTTC. Its protein product is CAISESRSTQQYF.

The V and J genes are TRBV18 and TRBJ1-1, with a tentative D call TRBD1 (5 bases). CDR1 is KGHSH and CDR2 is LQKENI in the germline V gene. Between the trimmed V and J ends, which lost 2 bases and 5 bases, there was a span of 15 bases. This CDR3 has 15 residues. Here the CDR3 reads CASSPGNQGLTEAFF. CDR3 sequence (DNA): TGTGCCAGCTCACCAGGGAACCAGGGATTGACTGAAGCTTTCTTT.

The chain recombines TRBV6-5 with TRBJ2-1, with a possible D match to TRBD1 (6 bases). This CDR3 has 13 amino acids. V was clipped by 5 bases and J by 6 bases, with 11 bases between them. CDR1 and CDR2 (germline): MNHEY, SVGAGI. CDR3 residues: CASSLIQGNEQFF. The CDR3 bases are TGTGCCAGCAGTCTCATACAGGGCAATGAGCAGTTCTTC.

The chain is built from TRBV30 and TRBJ1-6; TRBD1 aligns across 7 bases. The CDR3 has 15 residues. Germline CDR1 is GTSNPN and CDR2 is SVGIG (reference sequence). The V segment lost 4 bases and the J segment 6 bases; nucleotides outside the gene matches: 9. As DNA, the CDR3 is TGTGCCTGGATGATGGAGACAGGGCTTAATTCACCCCTCCACTTT. This sequence encodes CAWMMETGLNSPLHF.

J is TRBJ2-7 and V is TRBV5-4; 11 bases agree with TRBD1. Trimming took 7 bases from V and 3 from J; bases not matched to a gene: 6. The germline V gene has CDR1 SGHNT and CDR2 YYREEE (reference sequence). CDR3 size: 14 residues. The CDR3 sequence is CASSRGQGGYEQYF. The DNA for the CDR3 is TGTGCCAGCTCAAGGGGACAGGGGGGCTACGAGCAGTACTTC.

The CDR3 coding sequence is TGTGCCAGCAGTCCAAGGGGGTCTTACACTGAAGCTTTCTTT. Amino acids: CASSPRGSYTEAFF. The chain carries TRBV27 and TRBJ1-1, with D perhaps matching TRBD1 (6 bases). CDR1 is MNHEY and CDR2 is SMNVEV in the germline V gene (reference sequence). V was shortened by 5 bases and J by 3 bases, with 13 bases between the two germline ends. This CDR3 spans 14 amino acids.

This chain joins TRBV4-1 and TRBJ2-1; 7 bases align to TRBD1. V trimming: 3 bases; J trimming: 0 bases; junction bases outside the gene matches: 17. Germline-derived CDR1 and CDR2 are MGHRA and YSYEKL. This CDR3 is 20 amino acids long. The CDR3 region is CASSHVKGKLTGSSYNEQFF. The CDR3, as DNA: TGCGCCAGCAGCCACGTTAAGGGGAAGTTGACAGGGAGCTCCTACAATGAGCAGTTCTTC.

The chain combines TRBV27 with TRBJ2-1; 7 nucleotides line up with TRBD1. CDR3 length equals 14 residues. Germline V gene sequence: CDR1 MNHEY, CDR2 SMNVEV (reference sequence). The ends lost 3 bases at V and 3 bases at J; junction bases unmatched: 2. CDR3 loop: CASSLGTVYNEQFF. DNA of the CDR3: TGTGCCAGCAGTTTGGGGACAGTCTACAATGAGCAGTTCTTC.

This clone was recorded only once. The chain uses TRBV2 and TRBJ1-1; 9 nucleotides align to TRBD1. Germline CDR1 and CDR2: SNHLY and FYNNEI. With 4 bases clipped from V and 4 bases from J, the junction kept 10 bases outside the gene matches. CDR3 length: 16 amino acids. In DNA form, the CDR3 reads TGTGCCAGCAGTGTTATCACAGGGGGCAGACGCACTGAAGCTTTCTTT. Translation gives CASSVITGGRRTEAFF.

In its sample, this clone was seen a few times. This chain uses TRBV6-4 with TRBJ1-6; D gene ambiguous. The CDR3 consists of 15 residues. V lost 3 bases to trimming and J lost 5 bases, with 11 bases between them. CDR1 and CDR2 (germline): MRHNA, SNTAGT. CDR3 sequence (DNA): TGTGCCAGCAGTGAACATTTCCTCGATAATTCACCCCTCCACTTT. Residues: CASSEHFLDNSPLHF.

The chain recombines TRBV4-3 with TRBJ1-6, with 9 bases fitting TRBD1. The junction had 10 bases not matched to a gene; V was cut back by 1 base and J by 9 bases. CDR1 and CDR2 from the germline V gene are LGHNA and YSLEER. The CDR3 consists of 17 residues. The CDR3 DNA follows: TGCGCCAGCAGCCAAGGGGACAGGGTAAGAGCTTCTTCACCCCTCCACTTT. Translation: CASSQGDRVRASSPLHF.

This clone was found a few times. This chain uses TRBV7-8 with TRBJ1-6; maybe TRBD1 (5 bases). The germline V gene encodes CDR1 SGHVS and CDR2 FQNEAQ. Between the trimmed V and J ends, which lost 1 base and 7 bases, there was a span of 17 bases. This CDR3 contains 17 residues. The CDR3, as DNA: TGTGCCAGCAGCTTAGGCGGGGGTGCAGGGAGAAATTCACCCCTCCACTTT. It codes for CASSLGGGAGRNSPLHF.

The CDR3 here is CASSAGRGYEQYF. The CDR3 bases are TGTGCCAGCAGCGCTGGGAGGGGCTACGAGCAGTACTTC. The chain links TRBV6-5 to TRBJ2-7; TRBD2 agrees at 7 bases. CDR1 is MNHEY and CDR2 is SVGAGI in the germline V gene. CDR3 length: 13 residues. The V gene end was trimmed by 6 bases and the J gene end by 3 bases; junction bases not matched to a gene: 5.

The chain carries TRBV19 and TRBJ1-6, with 7 bases identical to TRBD1. The V gene's germline CDR1 is LNHDA and CDR2 SQIVND (reference sequence). This CDR3 has 14 amino acids. With V trimmed by 1 base and J by 8 bases, 2 bases remained unmatched. CDR3 DNA sequence: TGTGCCAGTAGTATAGGACAGGGATATTCACCCCTCCACTTT. Protein sequence: CASSIGQGYSPLHF.

V and J are TRBV2 and TRBJ1-6, with a possible D match to TRBD1 (6 bases). Germline-derived CDR1 and CDR2 are SNHLY and FYNNEI. V lost 7 bases, J lost 13 bases, and 17 bases lay in between. This CDR3 has 13 amino acids. This chain's CDR3 is CASIRTVSHPLHF. The CDR3 DNA is TGTGCCAGCATAAGGACAGTGAGTCACCCCCTCCACTTT.

The chain is built from TRBV18 and TRBJ2-5; 7 positions agree with TRBD1. The CDR3 is 13 residues long. Germline CDR1 and CDR2: KGHSH and LQKENI. V was clipped by 6 bases and J by 0 bases; unmatched bases: 1. This CDR3 reads CASSGQDQETQYF. The CDR3 DNA reads TGTGCCAGCTCCGGACAGGACCAAGAGACCCAGTACTTC.

The V gene is TRBV4-1, the J gene TRBJ2-2; 7 nucleotides align to TRBD1. The CDR3 runs 18 residues. Germline V CDR1 and CDR2: MGHRA, YSYEKL. V lost 1 base, J lost 0 bases, and 8 bases stayed unmatched. The CDR3 sequence is CASSQVLQGRTNTGELFF. The CDR3 DNA reads TGCGCCAGCAGCCAAGTACTACAGGGGCGTACGAACACCGGGGAGCTGTTTTTT.